The 9 T cell receptor beta chains presented below share a single source sample, sequenced in a study of T cells after somatic rescue of genetic block. Repertoires were generated with immunoSEQ multiplex PCR, while TCRdb's copy carries only in-frame clones and drops some. Found here are some 90,000 clones, 80% to 90% of them singletons; the top ten hold 1.5% to 2%. Sequencing was done on a sample of peripheral blood mononuclear cells (PBMCs). The receptors shown here come from a woman between 18 and 29 years old.

This rearrangement joins TRBV28 to TRBJ2-3; TRBD2 aligns across 8 bases. CDR3 length: 17 residues. The J segment lost 0 bases and the V segment lost 6 bases, leaving 11 bases of the junction unmatched. Looked up from germline, CDR1 is MDHEN and CDR2 is SYDVKM. Here the CDR3 reads CASRAGTRSLSTDTQYF. The CDR3 DNA is TGTGCCAGCAGAGCCGGGACTAGAAGCCTAAGCACAGATACGCAGTATTTT.

V gene TRBV27 combines with J gene TRBJ2-7; 11 bases are a match to TRBD2. The CDR3 consists of 15 residues. CDR1 MNHEY and CDR2 SMNVEV come from the germline V gene (reference sequence). V shed 3 bases and J 2 bases; nucleotides not matched to a gene: 3. The CDR3 region has the DNA TGTGCCAGCAGTTTTCTACTAGCGGGAGCCTACGAGCAGTACTTC. It encodes CASSFLLAGAYEQYF.

V and J are TRBV2 and TRBJ1-5, with D tentatively TRBD1 (6 bases). The germline V gene encodes CDR1 SNHLY and CDR2 FYNNEI. This CDR3 spans 13 amino acids. The V end lost 7 bases, the J end lost 0 bases, and 7 bases lay between the germline ends. The CDR3 here is CASNRDSNQPQHF. The CDR3 bases are TGTGCCAGCAACAGGGATAGCAATCAGCCCCAGCATTTT.

The gene calls are TRBV28 and TRBJ2-1; 12 positions agree with TRBD2. Germline CDR1 reads MDHEN; CDR2 reads SYDVKM. CDR3 length: 18 amino acids. With 3 bases clipped from V and 3 bases from J, the junction kept 9 bases outside the gene matches. The CDR3 region has the DNA TGTGCCAGCAGTTTGCGGCTAGCGGGAGGGCGAGGCTACAATGAGCAGTTCTTC. The encoded protein is CASSLRLAGGRGYNEQFF.

The rearrangement uses TRBV7-3 and TRBJ2-2, with D hard to call. V gave up 1 base and J gave up 6 bases, with 6 bases separating them. The CDR3 is made up of 13 amino acids. Germline CDR1 is SGHTA and CDR2 is FQGTGA. The DNA for the CDR3 is TGTGCCAGCAGCTTAATTGCGGCCGGGGAGCTGTTTTTT. Residues: CASSLIAAGELFF.

The chain couples TRBV27 to TRBJ2-3; 9 bases line up with TRBD2. Trimming took 7 bases from V and 5 from J; bases not matched to a gene: 10. This CDR3 is 15 amino acids long. CDR1 and CDR2 (germline): MNHEY, SMNVEV (reference sequence). CDR3 sequence reads: CASTLAGVSGDTQYF. The CDR3 region has the DNA TGTGCCAGCACCTTAGCGGGAGTTTCCGGAGATACGCAGTATTTT.

The V gene is TRBV7-2, the J gene TRBJ2-3, with 9 bases fitting TRBD2. Germline CDR1 is SGHTA and CDR2 is FQGNSA. The ends lost 4 bases at V and 10 bases at J; junction bases unmatched: 3. CDR3 size: 12 residues. This chain's CDR3 is CASSSIAGAQYF. CDR3 nucleotide sequence: TGTGCCAGCAGCTCTATAGCGGGAGCGCAGTATTTT.

This chain connects TRBV2 to TRBJ1-6; 7 positions match TRBD1. The CDR3 covers 15 residues. CDR1 is SNHLY, CDR2 FYNNEI, per germline. Trimming removed 4 bases from V and 7 bases from J; junction bases left unmatched: 7. The CDR3 protein is CASSVSGQLNSPLHF. In nucleotides, the CDR3 is TGTGCCAGCAGTGTATCGGGACAGTTGAATTCACCCCTCCACTTT.

V gene TRBV5-4 combines with J gene TRBJ1-2; weak D call: TRBD1 (5 bases). This CDR3 spans 17 amino acids. Between the trimmed V and J ends, which lost 0 bases and 4 bases, there was a span of 19 bases. The germline V gene encodes CDR1 SGHNT and CDR2 YYREEE (reference sequence). In nucleotides, the CDR3 is TGTGCCAGCAGCTTGGCCGGGGGTCAGGGAGTGAGCTATGGCTACACCTTC. Protein: CASSLAGGQGVSYGYTF.